The 28 T cell receptor beta chains below were found in one sample sequenced in a study of T-cell reconstitution after alpha-beta-depleted transplantation in children. Unique molecular identifiers were used to barcode this TCRbeta library. TCRdb reprocessed the PCR reads via MiXCR and lists one record per CDR3 protein. The sample has about 540,000 distinct CDR3 sequences, 18% seen once. Sequencing was performed on PBMCs from the stem cell graft donor, taken from the stem cell graft. The receptor source for this set is a human donor who donated a stem cell graft to a child with acute lymphoblastic leukemia.

The genes are TRBV7-8 and TRBJ2-1, with D possibly matching TRBD1 (6 bases). The ends were cut back, 5 bases at V and 4 bases at J, with 12 bases in the middle. CDR3 length: 14 amino acids. Germline V lookup: CDR1 SGHVS, CDR2 FQNEAQ. CDR3 sequence: CASSPRRGYNEQFF. CDR3 bases: TGTGCCAGCAGCCCCCGCAGGGGTTACAATGAGCAGTTCTTC. Based on the CDR3 plus reference TRBV7-8 and TRBJ2-1, the full variable domain is GAGVSQSPRYKVAKRGQDVALRCDPISGHVSLFWYQQALGQGPEFLTYFQNEAQLDKSGLPSDRFFAERPEGSVSTLKIQRTQQEDSAVYLCASSPRRGYNEQFFGPGTRLTVL.

This clonotype was detected a few times. The chain employs TRBV20-1 and TRBJ2-2; 9 nucleotides line up with TRBD1. Germline CDR1 and CDR2: DFQATT and SNEGSKA (reference sequence). V shed 0 bases and J 5 bases; nucleotides not matched to a gene: 4. The CDR3 consists of 15 residues. CDR3 residues: CSARDQTGGTGELFF. In DNA, the CDR3 is TGCAGTGCTAGAGATCAGACAGGGGGGACCGGGGAGCTGTTTTTT.

This clonotype has ten or more counts. One junction end does not reproduce the germline sequence, and a read error may be involved. V is TRBV5-1 and J is TRBJ2-1; no clear D. The CDR3 is 13 residues long. Per the germline V gene, CDR1 is SGHRS and CDR2 is YFSETQ. This CDR3 reads CASSFFRYSEQFF. CDR3 sequence (DNA): TGCGCCAGCAGCTTTTTCCGGTACAGTGAGCAGTTCTTC.

The gene calls are TRBV29-1 and TRBJ1-2; TRBD1 matches 8 bases. The length of the CDR3 is 13 residues. V trimming: 6 bases; J trimming: 4 bases; junction bases outside the gene matches: 7. Germline lookup yields CDR1 SQVTM and CDR2 ANQGSEA. For the CDR3, the DNA is TGCAGCGTACCGGACAGGGAGCTCTATGGCTACACCTTC. This encodes CSVPDRELYGYTF. The whole variable domain, remainder taken from reference TRBV29-1 and TRBJ1-2, is SAVISQKPSRDICQRGTSLTIQCQVDSQVTMMFWYRQQPGQSLTLIATANQGSEATYESGFVIDKFPISRPNLTFSTLTVSNMSPEDSSIYLCSVPDRELYGYTFGSGTRLTVV.

This sequence joins TRBV6-5 and TRBJ1-4; no definite D call. The CDR3 is 14 amino acids. Trimming left V 7 bases short and J 7 bases short, with 16 bases between. Germline-derived CDR1 and CDR2 are MNHEY and SVGAGI. CDR3 in DNA: TGTGCCAGCACCAGGAGGGCTGGGAGTGAAAAACTGTTTTTT. Its translation is CASTRRAGSEKLFF.

This clonotype was seen a few times. The chain carries TRBV10-2 and TRBJ2-2; 14 positions agree with TRBD2. With 2 bases clipped from V and 5 bases from J, the junction kept 10 bases outside the gene matches. Germline V lookup: CDR1 WSHSY, CDR2 SAAADI. CDR3 length: 19 amino acids. The CDR3 region has the DNA TGCGCCAGCAGTGAGCCTTGGGGACTAGCGGGAGTAGTGACCGGGGAGCTGTTTTTT. It encodes CASSEPWGLAGVVTGELFF.

V gene TRBV7-9 combines with J gene TRBJ2-4; D uncertain. Trimming stripped 4 bases from V and 6 bases from J, with 16 bases between. The V gene's germline CDR1 is SEHNR and CDR2 FQNEAQ (reference sequence). This CDR3 has 15 residues. CDR3 loop: CASSSVPNPGNIQYF. CDR3 bases: TGTGCCAGCAGCTCCGTACCTAACCCAGGAAACATTCAGTACTTC.

This clonotype was counted a few times. The V call is TRBV12-3 or TRBV12-4, the J call TRBJ2-7; TRBD2 agrees at 9 bases. The CDR3 loop spans 14 amino acids. V lost 7 bases and J lost 4; bases outside the gene matches: 8. Written as DNA, the CDR3 is TGTGCCAGCAAGGTGGCGGGAGGGCCTTACGAGCAGTACTTC. It codes for CASKVAGGPYEQYF.

This clonotype was seen many times. The chain couples TRBV5-1 to TRBJ2-1, with 8 bases matching TRBD2. This CDR3 has 13 residues. Germline-derived CDR1 and CDR2 are SGHRS and YFSETQ. V trimming: 4 bases; J trimming: 10 bases; junction bases outside the gene matches: 7. The CDR3 nucleotides read TGCGCCAGCAGCCTCGGAACTAGCGGCGAGCAGTTCTTC. It encodes CASSLGTSGEQFF.

This clonotype appeared many times. The chain links TRBV4-1 to TRBJ2-1, with D tentatively TRBD1 (5 bases). There are 15 residues in the CDR3. Germline CDR1 reads MGHRA; CDR2 reads YSYEKL. The V and J ends lost 1 base and 0 bases respectively, with 7 bases between them. The CDR3 region is CASSQGRVSYNEQFF. The CDR3 nucleotides are TGCGCCAGCAGCCAAGGCAGGGTCTCCTACAATGAGCAGTTCTTC.

This clonotype showed up many times. This chain connects TRBV20-1 to TRBJ2-3; D is perhaps TRBD2 (6 bases). This CDR3 comprises 15 residues. The germline V gene encodes CDR1 DFQATT and CDR2 SNEGSKA (reference sequence). The V gene lost 7 bases and the J gene lost 1 base, with 18 bases spanning the gap. CDR3 in DNA: TGCAGTGTGGCAGAGATGGTAGCGGGCACAGATACGCAGTATTTT. This gives the protein CSVAEMVAGTDTQYF.

The chain is built from TRBV20-1 and TRBJ2-5, with 7 bases lining up with TRBD1. This CDR3 region has 15 residues. V lost 0 bases and J lost 3; bases outside the gene matches: 7. Looked up from germline, CDR1 is DFQATT and CDR2 is SNEGSKA (reference sequence). In DNA form, the CDR3 reads TGCAGTGCTAGAGAGGCGAGACAGGGAAAAGAGACCCAGTACTTC. Its translation is CSAREARQGKETQYF.

The chain recombines TRBV2 with TRBJ1-5, with D possibly being TRBD1 (6 bases). Trimming took off 6 bases at V and 4 bases at J, with 13 bases between the two ends. This CDR3 spans 14 amino acids. Germline lookup yields CDR1 SNHLY and CDR2 FYNNEI. The CDR3, as DNA: TGTGCCAGCAGGGACAGTTCGGGTAATCAGCCCCAGCATTTT. This encodes CASRDSSGNQPQHF.

V gene TRBV5-6 combines with J gene TRBJ1-4; tentatively, D is TRBD1 (5 bases). Germline V gene lookup returns CDR1 SGHDT and CDR2 YYEEEE. V gave up 1 base and J gave up 3 bases, with 13 bases separating them. This CDR3 has 16 residues. This CDR3 reads CASSLRGRAANEKLFF. In DNA form, the CDR3 reads TGTGCCAGCAGCTTGAGGGGCAGGGCGGCTAATGAAAAACTGTTTTTT.

The genes are TRBV19 and TRBJ2-2, with D possibly being TRBD1 (5 bases). The CDR3 runs to 12 residues. Germline CDR1 LNHDA, CDR2 SQIVND (reference sequence). V gave up 5 bases and J gave up 5 bases, with 6 bases separating them. The DNA of the CDR3 is TGTGCCAGTAGTGGGGCTACCGGGGAGCTGTTTTTT. Residues: CASSGATGELFF.

The chain couples TRBV10-2 to TRBJ1-5; D is unclear. V was pared by 0 bases and J by 7 bases, with 7 bases between. The germline V gene encodes CDR1 WSHSY and CDR2 SAAADI. The CDR3 extends over 13 amino acids. As DNA, the CDR3 is TGCGCCAGCAGTGAGTCACCTATCCAGCCCCAGCATTTT. Its translation is CASSESPIQPQHF.

This clonotype was detected only a few times. The chain joins TRBV3-1 to TRBJ2-7; D perhaps matches TRBD1 (6 bases). The germline gives CDR1 LGHDT, CDR2 YNNKEL (reference sequence). Trimming removed 3 bases at V and 3 bases at J, with 12 bases between. The CDR3 sequence is 14 residues long. The CDR3 sequence is CASSQENRVYEQYF. The CDR3 DNA is TGTGCCAGCAGCCAGGAGAACAGGGTCTACGAGCAGTACTTC.

The rearrangement joins TRBV10-3 to TRBJ2-7, with TRBD1 as a possible D gene (5 bases). Germline-derived CDR1 and CDR2 are ENHRY and SYGVKD. The CDR3 consists of 14 residues. V was pared by 0 bases and J by 7 bases, with 13 bases between. The CDR3 sequence: CAISESQAKGEQYF. CDR3 DNA: TGTGCCATCAGTGAGTCCCAGGCCAAGGGGGAGCAGTACTTC.

The chain couples TRBV4-1 to TRBJ2-1; 7 nucleotides align to TRBD2. V dropped 0 bases and J dropped 0; count of bases not matched to a gene: 8. The germline V gene has CDR1 MGHRA and CDR2 YSYEKL. The CDR3 extends over 18 amino acids. Here the CDR3 DNA reads TGCGCCAGCAGCCAAGATTTCCCGCTAGCGGCCTCCTACAATGAGCAGTTCTTC. Its translation: CASSQDFPLAASYNEQFF.

This clonotype was seen a single time. V gene TRBV6-1 combines with J gene TRBJ1-5, with D perhaps matching TRBD1 (5 bases). The V end lost 6 bases, the J end lost 9 bases, and 24 bases lay between the germline ends. The CDR3 length is 16 residues. CDR1 and CDR2 (germline): MNHNS, SASEGT. The CDR3 region is CASSRRDPRVFLPQHF. The CDR3 DNA reads TGTGCCAGCAGCCGAAGGGACCCCCGGGTTTTTTTGCCCCAGCATTTT.

J is TRBJ2-7 and V is TRBV27; 9 nucleotides agree with TRBD2. Germline V gene lookup returns CDR1 MNHEY and CDR2 SMNVEV (reference sequence). The J segment lost 7 bases and the V segment lost 2 bases, leaving 3 bases of the junction unmatched. This CDR3 contains 13 residues. CDR3 in DNA: TGTGCCAGCAGTTTAGCGGGAGGGCGTGAGCAGTACTTC. As protein: CASSLAGGREQYF.

The V gene is TRBV9, the J gene TRBJ2-7; D is unresolved. The CDR3 consists of 13 residues. V was trimmed by 0 bases and J by 4 bases, leaving 8 bases between them. Germline V gene sequence: CDR1 SGDLS, CDR2 YYNGEE. CDR3 residues: CASSVETGYEQYF. CDR3 coding DNA: TGTGCCAGCAGCGTAGAGACGGGTTACGAGCAGTACTTC.

The chain employs TRBV5-1 and TRBJ2-7; 8 bases map to TRBD2. This CDR3 is built from 16 residues. Unmatched junction bases numbered 8, after V lost 1 base and J lost 2 bases. Germline V gives CDR1 SGHRS, CDR2 YFSETQ. The CDR3 here is CASSLRPGLDTYEQYF. CDR3 sequence (DNA): TGCGCCAGCAGCTTGAGGCCGGGACTAGACACCTACGAGCAGTACTTC.

The CDR3 here is CSVVPIRRGVSNQPQHF. CDR3 sequence (DNA): TGCAGCGTTGTTCCTATTCGTAGGGGGGTCTCCAATCAGCCCCAGCATTTT. V and J are TRBV29-1 and TRBJ1-5; maybe TRBD1 (6 bases). The CDR3 consists of 17 residues. Germline loops: CDR1 SQVTM, CDR2 ANQGSEA. With 4 bases removed from V and 3 bases from J, the gap between germline ends came to 22 bases.

V is TRBV6-1 and J is TRBJ2-3, with D uncertain. Germline V lookup: CDR1 MNHNS, CDR2 SASEGT. Trimming took 5 bases from V and 2 from J, leaving 14 bases between them. The CDR3 runs 15 residues. CDR3 sequence: CASSPDGSLTDTQYF. CDR3 in DNA: TGTGCCAGCAGTCCGGACGGATCCCTCACAGATACGCAGTATTTT.

The chain uses TRBV5-1 and TRBJ2-7; D not resolved. The ends were cut back, 0 bases at V and 4 bases at J, with 11 bases in the middle. Looked up from germline, CDR1 is SGHRS and CDR2 is YFSETQ. The CDR3 totals 14 residues. In DNA, the CDR3 is TGCGCCAGCAGCTTGGAGGTTATGGCTTACGAGCAGTACTTC. Translating gives CASSLEVMAYEQYF.

This clonotype turned up a few times. The rearrangement joins TRBV4-1 to TRBJ2-1, with a weak D call TRBD2 (7 bases). The CDR3 loop spans 18 amino acids. V gave up 1 base and J gave up 4 bases, with 20 bases separating them. The germline CDR1 and CDR2 sequences are MGHRA and YSYEKL. CDR3 residues: CASSQGRGEGIRYNEQFF. CDR3 nucleotide sequence: TGCGCCAGCAGCCAAGGAAGGGGGGAGGGCATTAGATACAATGAGCAGTTCTTC.

The rearrangement uses TRBV29-1 and TRBJ1-5; D remains unclear. The CDR3 covers 12 residues. Germline CDR1 is SQVTM and CDR2 is ANQGSEA. V was shortened by 4 bases and J by 4 bases, with 8 bases between the two germline ends. Here the CDR3 DNA reads TGCAGCGTTGTCGAAGGGAATCAGCCCCAGCATTTT. It encodes CSVVEGNQPQHF. The whole variable domain, remainder taken from reference TRBV29-1 and TRBJ1-5, is SAVISQKPSRDICQRGTSLTIQCQVDSQVTMMFWYRQQPGQSLTLIATANQGSEATYESGFVIDKFPISRPNLTFSTLTVSNMSPEDSSIYLCSVVEGNQPQHFGDGTRLSIL.